The present entry profiles one TCR beta chain with its context. The ends lost 2 bases at V and 6 bases at J; junction bases unmatched: 3. This CDR3 is 14 amino acids long. The germline gives CDR1 SGHRS, CDR2 YFSETQ. This record belongs to a study of sequential checkpoint blockade in melanoma. Stated treatment: randomized to nivolumab then ipilimumab (arm A) or the reverse (arm B). Profiling relied on immunoSEQ multiplex PCR, and the TCRdb table lists in-frame clones only, not all of them. The repertoire holds 20,000 or so clones, with roughly 70% as singletons. J is TRBJ2-1 and V is TRBV5-1, with TRBD2 matching 9 bases. The sample here was CD8+ T cells sorted from blood (inferred from file names), taken from a patient given nivolumab and ipilimumab in sequence. The receptor was derived from a human donor with melanoma. The CDR3 spells CASSLGAGGNEQFF. CDR3 DNA: TGCGCCAGCAGCTTAGGAGCGGGGGGCAATGAGCAGTTCTTC.